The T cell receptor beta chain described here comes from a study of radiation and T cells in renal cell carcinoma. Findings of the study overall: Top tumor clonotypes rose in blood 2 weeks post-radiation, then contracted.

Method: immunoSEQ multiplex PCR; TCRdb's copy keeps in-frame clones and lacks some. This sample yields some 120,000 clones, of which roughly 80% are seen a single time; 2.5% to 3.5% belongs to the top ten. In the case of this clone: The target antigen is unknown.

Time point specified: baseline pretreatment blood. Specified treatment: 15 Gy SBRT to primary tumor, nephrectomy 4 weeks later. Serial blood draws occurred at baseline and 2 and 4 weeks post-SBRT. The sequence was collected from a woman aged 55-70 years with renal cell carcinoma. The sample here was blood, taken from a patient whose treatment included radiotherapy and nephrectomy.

The CDR3 protein is CASSEGPTGGQPQHF. The CDR3 DNA reads as TGTGCCAGCAGTGAGGGACCGACAGGGGGTCAGCCCCAGCATTTT. The chain links TRBV6-1 to TRBJ1-5, with 9 positions matching TRBD1. Germline lookup yields CDR1 MNHNS and CDR2 SASEGT. There are 15 residues in the CDR3. Trimming cost V 3 bases and J 6 bases; bases outside gene matches: 6.